Presented here are 4 T cell receptor beta chains from one specimen sequenced in a study of CD8 T cells in Susac syndrome (dated by TCRdb to the late 2010s). Library construction relied on the immunoSEQ multiplex PCR assay. RNA was extracted with the RNeasy kit and about 0.5 to 1 ug was reverse transcribed using random hexamers. TCRdb trimmed public reads at Q25 via fastp, called clones via MiXCR and kept in-frame beta chains. Entries are consolidated by CDR3 protein sequence, retaining the most common genes and DNA. The sample has 150,000 to 200,000 distinct CDR3 sequences on record, about 91% of them singletons. The biggest ten clones account for approximately 0.09% of the sample. The sample taken for sequencing was CD4+ T cells from PBMCs. These receptors were taken from a human donor with Susac syndrome.

The chain couples TRBV19 to TRBJ1-5, with a weak D call TRBD1 (6 bases). Germline lookup yields CDR1 LNHDA and CDR2 SQIVND (reference sequence). The CDR3 consists of 15 residues. The V and J ends lost 3 bases and 3 bases respectively, with 12 bases between them. The CDR3 is CASSMIEGVNQPQHF. The CDR3 DNA reads TGTGCCAGTAGTATGATAGAGGGGGTCAATCAGCCCCAGCATTTT. The whole variable domain, remainder taken from reference TRBV19 and TRBJ1-5, is DGGITQSPKYLFRKEGQNVTLSCEQNLNHDAMYWYRQDPGQGLRLIYYSQIVNDFQKGDIAEGYSVSREKKESFPLTVTSAQKNPTAFYLCASSMIEGVNQPQHFGDGTRLSIL.

This chain connects TRBV12-3 or TRBV12-4 to TRBJ2-7, with 8 bases identical to TRBD1. The CDR3 has 15 amino acids. V lost 5 bases, J lost 2 bases, and 8 bases stayed unmatched. The CDR3 region is CASSTRDRPAYEQYF. DNA for the CDR3: TGTGCCAGCAGTACCCGGGACAGGCCGGCCTACGAGCAGTACTTC.

About this clonotype itself: One end of the junction does not line up with germline, which may come from a read error. The chain uses TRBV19 and TRBJ2-6; 7 nucleotides agree with TRBD1. The germline V gene has CDR1 LNHDA and CDR2 SQIVND (reference sequence). This CDR3 is built from 16 residues. The CDR3 coding sequence is TGTGCCAGTAGTTTAGAAGGGGGCCGGGGGGCCAACGTCCTGACTTTC. Translated, it gives CASSLEGGRGANVLTF.

This rearrangement joins TRBV20-1 to TRBJ2-5; 8 positions match TRBD1. Germline CDR1 DFQATT, CDR2 SNEGSKA (reference sequence). The CDR3 runs to 15 residues. The CDR3 sequence is CSGKQWDRFQETQYF. The CDR3 nucleotides are TGCAGCGGTAAACAATGGGACAGGTTCCAAGAGACCCAGTACTTC.